The next 17 T cell receptor beta chains were all read from a single sample in a study of blood T cells in healthy people across ages. Sample-barcoded 5' priming and a J-beta primer mix drove a second PCR of about 6 to 12 cycles. TCRdb itself ran the 5' RACE reads through MiXCR, one entry per CDR3 protein. The sample yields roughly 1,700,000 distinct CDR3 sequences, 28% seen once. The sequencing input was blood. These receptors were obtained from a woman in her thirties in good health.

The chain couples TRBV29-1 to TRBJ1-2; D is possibly TRBD1 (6 bases). The V end lost 1 base, the J end lost 4 bases, and 13 bases lay between the germline ends. Germline CDR1 SQVTM, CDR2 ANQGSEA. This CDR3 has 14 amino acids. The CDR3: CSVEGGGQGYGYTF. DNA of the CDR3: TGCAGCGTTGAAGGCGGGGGGCAAGGCTATGGCTACACCTTC. Full variable domain (missing parts from reference TRBV29-1 and TRBJ1-2): SAVISQKPSRDICQRGTSLTIQCQVDSQVTMMFWYRQQPGQSLTLIATANQGSEATYESGFVIDKFPISRPNLTFSTLTVSNMSPEDSSIYLCSVEGGGQGYGYTFGSGTRLTVV.

This chain uses TRBV27 with TRBJ2-7; 8 bases match TRBD2. This CDR3 is 16 amino acids long. CDR1 and CDR2 (germline): MNHEY, SMNVEV (reference sequence). V shed 7 bases and J 2 bases; nucleotides not matched to a gene: 13. The CDR3 spells CASIKGGSGSTYEQYF. In DNA, the CDR3 is TGTGCCAGCATCAAAGGGGGGAGCGGGAGTACCTACGAGCAGTACTTC.

Comment on this clonotype: Possible read error: a much larger clone is one base away. J is TRBJ2-7 and V is TRBV29-1; the match to TRBD1 covers 8 bases. After removal of 7 bases from V and 7 bases from J, the junction contained 12 bases not matched to a gene. The CDR3 consists of 13 residues. Germline CDR1 and CDR2: SQVTM and ANQGSEA. CDR3 amino acids: CSAAGQVSNEQYF. The DNA for the CDR3 is TGCAGCGCCGCGGGACAGGTGTCAAATGAGCAGTACTTC.

This clonotype was recorded at least ten times. A much larger clonotype is one base distant, so this may be a read error. The chain combines TRBV10-1 with TRBJ2-1, with TRBD2 identical over 8 bases. The closer fit of TRBJ2-7 to the DNA end suggests the J call may be wrong. CDR3 length: 14 amino acids. The germline gives CDR1 WNHNN, CDR2 SYGVQD (reference sequence). The CDR3 DNA sequence: TGCGCCAGCAGTAGCGGGGGCTCCTACAATGAGCAGTACTTC. It specifies CASSSGGSYNEQYF.

The chain has TRBV5-1 and TRBJ1-2; D may be TRBD1 (5 bases). CDR1 SGHRS and CDR2 YFSETQ come from the germline V gene. The ends were cut back, 0 bases at V and 2 bases at J, with 11 bases in the middle. The CDR3 is made up of 15 amino acids. CDR3 in amino acids: CASSLGQILNYGYTF. As DNA, the CDR3 is TGCGCCAGCAGCTTGGGACAGATTTTAAACTATGGCTACACCTTC.

The V call is TRBV7-2, the J call TRBJ2-7; D gene ambiguous. The CDR3 is 13 residues long. Germline V gives CDR1 SGHTA, CDR2 FQGNSA. The V and J ends lost 4 bases and 0 bases respectively, with 7 bases between them. The DNA for the CDR3 is TGTGCCAGCAGCTCGTATGGCTCCTACGAGCAGTACTTC. Its translation is CASSSYGSYEQYF.

This CDR3 is CSADRAQVTEAFF. CDR3 sequence (DNA): TGCAGTGCTGACAGGGCTCAGGTCACTGAAGCTTTCTTT. The rearrangement joins TRBV20-1 to TRBJ1-1, with 7 bases aligning to TRBD1. The CDR3 extends over 13 amino acids. The junction had 7 bases not matched to a gene; V was cut back by 5 bases and J by 4 bases. Germline V gene data show CDR1 as DFQATT and CDR2 as SNEGSKA (reference sequence).

The chain couples TRBV28 to TRBJ2-7; 16 bases map to TRBD2. Germline lookup yields CDR1 MDHEN and CDR2 SYDVKM. The CDR3 extends over 19 amino acids. J was trimmed by 9 bases and V by 8 bases; bases with no gene match: 22. The CDR3 reads CASSLARWGTSGGALLQYF. CDR3 nucleotides: TGTGCCAGCTCCCTAGCGCGGTGGGGGACTAGCGGGGGGGCCCTTTTGCAGTACTTC.

The V gene is TRBV20-1, the J gene TRBJ2-7; TRBD2 matches at 7 bases. The germline gives CDR1 DFQATT, CDR2 SNEGSKA (reference sequence). This CDR3 is built from 15 residues. The V gene end was trimmed by 0 bases and the J gene end by 6 bases; junction bases not matched to a gene: 11. The CDR3 here is CSARDLGREPSEQYF. CDR3 sequence (DNA): TGCAGTGCTAGAGATTTGGGGAGGGAGCCGTCCGAGCAGTACTTC.

This clonotype occurred many times. The rearrangement uses TRBV12-3 or TRBV12-4 and TRBJ1-2; D uncertain. The length of the CDR3 is 14 residues. The V end was cut by 1 base, the J end by 0 bases, with 6 bases between. The CDR3 nucleotides are TGTGCCAGCAGTTTAGGAAGCCCTAACTATGGCTACACCTTC. Translated, it gives CASSLGSPNYGYTF.

This clonotype was seen more than once but under ten times. The rearrangement uses TRBV5-1 and TRBJ2-3; weak D call: TRBD2 (6 bases). V was shortened by 0 bases and J by 0 bases, with 11 bases between the two germline ends. There are 16 residues in the CDR3. Germline loops: CDR1 SGHRS, CDR2 YFSETQ. CDR3 nucleotide sequence: TGCGCCAGCAGCTTGGGCGCAGGGAGGAGCACAGATACGCAGTATTTT. Amino acids: CASSLGAGRSTDTQYF.

The chain is built from TRBV5-5 and TRBJ2-7, with D uncertain. This CDR3 region has 13 residues. V was shortened by 2 bases and J by 6 bases, with 12 bases between the two germline ends. Germline V CDR1 and CDR2: SGHKS, YYEKEE (reference sequence). The CDR3 is CASSFDSLGEQYF. The CDR3 bases are TGTGCCAGCAGCTTTGATTCTTTGGGCGAGCAGTACTTC.

This clonotype was seen a handful of times. This chain connects TRBV18 to TRBJ2-2; 7 bases line up with TRBD1. CDR3 size: 15 residues. The junction had 2 bases not matched to a gene; V was cut back by 4 bases and J by 0 bases. Per germline, CDR1 KGHSH and CDR2 LQKENI. The CDR3 is CASSLGQANTGELFF. The CDR3 DNA follows: TGTGCCAGCTCACTCGGACAGGCGAACACCGGGGAGCTGTTTTTT.

Only a few counts were recorded for this clonotype. The rearrangement joins TRBV7-2 to TRBJ2-1; TRBD1 matches at 10 bases. Germline values: CDR1 SGHTA, CDR2 FQGNSA. The CDR3 has 16 residues. With 5 bases clipped from V and 6 bases from J, the junction kept 10 bases outside the gene matches. DNA of the CDR3: TGTGCCAGCAGCCTCTTTCCGGGACAGGGGACCAATGAGCAGTTCTTC. Translated: CASSLFPGQGTNEQFF.

This clonotype occurred a few times. The chain couples TRBV9 to TRBJ2-1; possible D gene TRBD2, 6 bases. This CDR3 comprises 16 residues. Germline V gene sequence: CDR1 SGDLS, CDR2 YYNGEE. The ends were cut back, 0 bases at V and 0 bases at J, with 10 bases in the middle. CDR3: CASSVAAGGSYNEQFF. The CDR3 DNA reads TGTGCCAGCAGCGTAGCTGCCGGGGGCTCCTACAATGAGCAGTTCTTC.

This clonotype has a handful of counts. The chain employs TRBV9 and TRBJ2-5; 9 bases are shared with TRBD2. The V and J ends lost 1 base and 3 bases, in that order; junction bases with no gene match: 7. The CDR3 length is 16 residues. CDR1 SGDLS and CDR2 YYNGEE come from the germline V gene. The CDR3 region has the DNA TGTGCCAGCAGCGTATTGCTAGCGGGATCAAAAGAGACCCAGTACTTC. It yields the protein CASSVLLAGSKETQYF.

This clonotype has only a few counts. This may arise from a read error, as a much more abundant clone is one base away. The rearrangement uses TRBV6-2 or TRBV6-3 and TRBJ2-5; no clear D. Germline values: CDR1 MNHEY, CDR2 SVGEGT. The CDR3 runs to 13 residues. In nucleotides, the CDR3 is TGTGTCAGCAGTTCGCGGTGGCAAGAGACCCAGTACTTC. The encoded protein is CVSSSRWQETQYF.